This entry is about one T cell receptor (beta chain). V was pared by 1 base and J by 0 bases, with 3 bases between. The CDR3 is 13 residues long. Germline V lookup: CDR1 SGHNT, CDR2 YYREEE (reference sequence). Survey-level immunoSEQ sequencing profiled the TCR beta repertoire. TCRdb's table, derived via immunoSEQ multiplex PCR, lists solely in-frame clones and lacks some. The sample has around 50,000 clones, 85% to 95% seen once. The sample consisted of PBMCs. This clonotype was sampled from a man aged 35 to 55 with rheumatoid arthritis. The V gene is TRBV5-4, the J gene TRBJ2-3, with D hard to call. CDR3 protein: CASSLTSTDTQYF. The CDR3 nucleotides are TGTGCCAGCAGCTTGACTAGCACAGATACGCAGTATTTT. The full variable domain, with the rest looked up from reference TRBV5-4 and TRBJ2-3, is ETGVTQSPTHLIKTRGQQVTLRCSSQSGHNTVSWYQQALGQGPQFIFQYYREEENGRGNFPPRFSGLQFPNYSSELNVNALELDDSALYLCASSLTSTDTQYFGPGTRLTVL.